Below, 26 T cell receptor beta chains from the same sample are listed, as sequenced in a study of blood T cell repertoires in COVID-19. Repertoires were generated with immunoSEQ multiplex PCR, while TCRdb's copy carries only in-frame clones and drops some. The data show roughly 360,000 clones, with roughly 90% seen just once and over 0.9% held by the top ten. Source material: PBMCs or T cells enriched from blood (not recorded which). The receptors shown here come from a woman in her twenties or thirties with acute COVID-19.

Here the CDR3 DNA reads TGTGCCAGCAGCCTTGTGGGGGCGCACAATGAGCAGTTCTTC. Translated, it gives CASSLVGAHNEQFF. V is TRBV27 and J is TRBJ2-1, with D perhaps TRBD1 (6 bases). The CDR3 is 14 residues long. Germline V lookup: CDR1 MNHEY, CDR2 SMNVEV (reference sequence). V dropped 6 bases and J dropped 5 bases, with 14 bases sitting between them.

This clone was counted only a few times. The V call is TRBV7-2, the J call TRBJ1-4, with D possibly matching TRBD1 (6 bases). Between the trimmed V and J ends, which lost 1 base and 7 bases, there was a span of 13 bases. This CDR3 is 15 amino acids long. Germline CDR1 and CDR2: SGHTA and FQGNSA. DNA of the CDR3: TGTGCCAGCAGCTTAGACGGGGGGCGGGGTGAAAAACTGTTTTTT. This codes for CASSLDGGRGEKLFF.

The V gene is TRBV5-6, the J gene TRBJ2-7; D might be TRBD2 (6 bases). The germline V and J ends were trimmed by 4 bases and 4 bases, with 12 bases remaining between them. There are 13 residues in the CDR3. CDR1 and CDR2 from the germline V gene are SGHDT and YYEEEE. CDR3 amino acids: CASSTGTPYEQYF. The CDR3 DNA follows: TGTGCCAGCAGCACCGGGACTCCTTACGAGCAGTACTTC.

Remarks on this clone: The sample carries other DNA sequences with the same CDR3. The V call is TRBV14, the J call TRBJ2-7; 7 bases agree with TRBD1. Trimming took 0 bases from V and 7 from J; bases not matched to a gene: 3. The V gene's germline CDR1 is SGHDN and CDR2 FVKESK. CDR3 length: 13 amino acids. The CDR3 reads CASSQDNRGEQYF. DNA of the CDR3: TGTGCCAGCAGCCAAGACAACAGGGGTGAGCAGTACTTC.

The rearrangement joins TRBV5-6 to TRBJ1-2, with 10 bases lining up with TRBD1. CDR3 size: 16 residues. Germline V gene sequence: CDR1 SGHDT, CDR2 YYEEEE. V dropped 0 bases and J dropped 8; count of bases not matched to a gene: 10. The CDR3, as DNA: TGTGCCAGCAGCTTGGTGACAGGGGGCGGTATTGGAGGCTACACCTTC. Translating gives CASSLVTGGGIGGYTF.

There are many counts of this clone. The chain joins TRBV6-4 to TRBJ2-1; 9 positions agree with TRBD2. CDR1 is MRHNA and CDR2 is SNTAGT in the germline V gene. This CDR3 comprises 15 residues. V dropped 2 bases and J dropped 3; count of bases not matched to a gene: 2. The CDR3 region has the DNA TGTGCCAGCAGTGACCCTAGCGGGGACTACAATGAGCAGTTCTTC. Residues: CASSDPSGDYNEQFF.

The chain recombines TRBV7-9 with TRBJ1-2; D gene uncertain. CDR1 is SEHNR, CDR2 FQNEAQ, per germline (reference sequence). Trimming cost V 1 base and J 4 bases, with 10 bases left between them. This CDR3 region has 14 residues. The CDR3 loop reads CASSLGSYGYGYTF. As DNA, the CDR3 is TGTGCCAGCAGCTTAGGCTCTTACGGCTATGGCTACACCTTC.

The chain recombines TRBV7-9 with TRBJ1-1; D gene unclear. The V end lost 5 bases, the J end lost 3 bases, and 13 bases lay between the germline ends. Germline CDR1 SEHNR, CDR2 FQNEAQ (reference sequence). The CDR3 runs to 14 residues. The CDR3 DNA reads TGTGCCAGCAGCCAGAATTCCCTCCACACTGAAGCTTTCTTT. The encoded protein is CASSQNSLHTEAFF.

This CDR3 reads CASSSLGQQVSYEQYF. The CDR3 bases are TGTGCCAGCAGCTCTCTCGGACAGCAAGTTTCCTACGAGCAGTACTTC. The rearrangement links TRBV6-6 to TRBJ2-7; possibly TRBD1 for D (6 bases). The V and J ends lost 6 bases and 1 base respectively, with 19 bases between them. This CDR3 region has 16 residues. Germline CDR1 reads MNHNY; CDR2 reads SVGAGI (reference sequence).

This CDR3 is CASSDRAQGPLGGYTF. CDR3 nucleotides: TGTGCCAGCAGTGATAGGGCACAGGGTCCGTTGGGTGGCTACACCTTC. The V and J genes are TRBV6-1 and TRBJ1-2, with D perhaps TRBD1 (6 bases). The CDR3 length is 16 residues. Germline loops: CDR1 MNHNS, CDR2 SASEGT. Trimming cost V 3 bases and J 7 bases, with 21 bases left between them.

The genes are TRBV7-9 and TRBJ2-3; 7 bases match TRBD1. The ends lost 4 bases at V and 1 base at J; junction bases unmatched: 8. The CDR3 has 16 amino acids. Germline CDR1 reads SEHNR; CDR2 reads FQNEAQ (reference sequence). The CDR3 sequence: CASSYRTGPRTDTQYF. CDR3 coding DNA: TGTGCCAGCAGCTACCGGACAGGACCTCGCACAGATACGCAGTATTTT.

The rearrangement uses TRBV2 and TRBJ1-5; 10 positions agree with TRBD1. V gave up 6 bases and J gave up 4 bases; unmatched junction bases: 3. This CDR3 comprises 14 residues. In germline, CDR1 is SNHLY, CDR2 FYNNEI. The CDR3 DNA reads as TGTGCCAGCAGGGGGGGACAGGGGAATCAGCCCCAGCATTTT. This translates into CASRGGQGNQPQHF.

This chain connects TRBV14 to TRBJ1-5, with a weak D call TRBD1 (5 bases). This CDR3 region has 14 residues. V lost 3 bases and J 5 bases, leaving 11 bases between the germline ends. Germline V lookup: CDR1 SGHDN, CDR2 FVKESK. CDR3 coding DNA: TGTGCCAGCAGCCAGTCGCAGGGCGATCAGCCCCAGCATTTT. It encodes CASSQSQGDQPQHF. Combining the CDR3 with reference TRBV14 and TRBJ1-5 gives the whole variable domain EAGVTQFPSHSVIEKGQTVTLRCDPISGHDNLYWYRRVMGKEIKFLLHFVKESKQDESGMPNNRFLAERTGGTYSTLKVQPAELEDSGVYFCASSQSQGDQPQHFGDGTRLSIL.

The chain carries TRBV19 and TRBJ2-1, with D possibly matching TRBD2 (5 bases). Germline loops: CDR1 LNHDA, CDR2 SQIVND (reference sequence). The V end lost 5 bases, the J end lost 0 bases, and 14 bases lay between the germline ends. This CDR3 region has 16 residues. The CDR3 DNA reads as TGTGCCAGTAGTCGTCGGACTGTAGGCTCCTACAATGAGCAGTTCTTC. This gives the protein CASSRRTVGSYNEQFF.

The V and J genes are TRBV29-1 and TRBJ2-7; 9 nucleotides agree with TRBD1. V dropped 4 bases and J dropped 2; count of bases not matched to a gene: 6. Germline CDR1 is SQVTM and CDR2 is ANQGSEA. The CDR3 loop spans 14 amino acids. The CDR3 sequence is CSVVGGQGAYEQYF. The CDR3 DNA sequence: TGCAGCGTTGTAGGGGGACAGGGAGCCTACGAGCAGTACTTC.

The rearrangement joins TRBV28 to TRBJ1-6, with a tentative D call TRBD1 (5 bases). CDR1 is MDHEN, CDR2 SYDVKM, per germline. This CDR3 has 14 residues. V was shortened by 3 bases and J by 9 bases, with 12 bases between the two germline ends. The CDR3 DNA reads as TGTGCCAGCAGTTTCTTGGGAACAGGTTCACCCCTCCACTTT. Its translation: CASSFLGTGSPLHF.

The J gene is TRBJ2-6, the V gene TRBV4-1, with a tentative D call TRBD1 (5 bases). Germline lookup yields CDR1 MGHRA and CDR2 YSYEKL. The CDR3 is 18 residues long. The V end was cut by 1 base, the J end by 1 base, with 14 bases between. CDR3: CASSQAGSDTSGANVLTF. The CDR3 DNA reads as TGCGCCAGCAGCCAAGCTGGTTCGGACACGTCTGGGGCCAACGTCCTGACTTTC.

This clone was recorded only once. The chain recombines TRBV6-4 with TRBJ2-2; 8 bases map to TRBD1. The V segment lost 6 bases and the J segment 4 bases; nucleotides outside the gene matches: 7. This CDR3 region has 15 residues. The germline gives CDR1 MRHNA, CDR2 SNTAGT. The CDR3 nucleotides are TGTGCCAGCAGGAGACAGGGGACGGGCACCGGGGAGCTGTTTTTT. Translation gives CASRRQGTGTGELFF.

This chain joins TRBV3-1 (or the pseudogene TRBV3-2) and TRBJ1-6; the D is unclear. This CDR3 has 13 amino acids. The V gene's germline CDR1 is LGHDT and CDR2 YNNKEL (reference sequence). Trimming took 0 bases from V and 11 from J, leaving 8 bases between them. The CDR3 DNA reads TGTGCCAGCAGCCAAGAATCTCGAGCACCCCTCCACTTT. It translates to CASSQESRAPLHF.

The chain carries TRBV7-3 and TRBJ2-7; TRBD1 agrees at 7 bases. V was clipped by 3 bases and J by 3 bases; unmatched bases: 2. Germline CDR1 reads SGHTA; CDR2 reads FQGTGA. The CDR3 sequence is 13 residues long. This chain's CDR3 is CASSLDRFYEQYF. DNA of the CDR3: TGTGCCAGCAGCTTGGACAGGTTCTACGAGCAGTACTTC.

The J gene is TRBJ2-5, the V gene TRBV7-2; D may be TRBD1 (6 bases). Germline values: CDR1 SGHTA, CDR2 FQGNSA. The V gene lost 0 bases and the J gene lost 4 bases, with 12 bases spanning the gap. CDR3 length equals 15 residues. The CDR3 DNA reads TGTGCCAGCAGCTTAGCGGGGGCGCCCGGAGAGACCCAGTACTTC. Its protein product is CASSLAGAPGETQYF.

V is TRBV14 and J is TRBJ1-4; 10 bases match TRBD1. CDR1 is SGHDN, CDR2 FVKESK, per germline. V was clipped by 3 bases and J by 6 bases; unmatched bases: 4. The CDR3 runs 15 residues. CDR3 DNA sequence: TGTGCCAGCAGCCAGATTGGGACAGGGGATGAAAAACTGTTTTTT. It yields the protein CASSQIGTGDEKLFF.

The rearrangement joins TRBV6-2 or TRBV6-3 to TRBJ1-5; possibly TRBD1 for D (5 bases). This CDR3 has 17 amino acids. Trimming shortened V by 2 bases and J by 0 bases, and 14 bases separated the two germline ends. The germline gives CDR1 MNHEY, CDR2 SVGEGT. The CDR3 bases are TGTGCCAGCAGTTACAGGGGTCCCACAGGTAGCAATCAGCCCCAGCATTTT. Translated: CASSYRGPTGSNQPQHF.

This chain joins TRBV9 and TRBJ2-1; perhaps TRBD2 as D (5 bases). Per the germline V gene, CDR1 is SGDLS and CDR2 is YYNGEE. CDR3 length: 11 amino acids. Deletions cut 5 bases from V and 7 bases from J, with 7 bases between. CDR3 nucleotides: TGTGCCAGCAGGACGGGAAATGAGCAGTTCTTC. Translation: CASRTGNEQFF.

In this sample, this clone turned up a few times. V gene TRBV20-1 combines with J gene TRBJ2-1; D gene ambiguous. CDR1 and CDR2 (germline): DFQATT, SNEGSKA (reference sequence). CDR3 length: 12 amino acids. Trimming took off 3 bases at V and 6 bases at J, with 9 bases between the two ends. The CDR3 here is CSASALSNEQFF. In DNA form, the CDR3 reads TGCAGTGCTAGTGCCCTTTCCAATGAGCAGTTCTTC.

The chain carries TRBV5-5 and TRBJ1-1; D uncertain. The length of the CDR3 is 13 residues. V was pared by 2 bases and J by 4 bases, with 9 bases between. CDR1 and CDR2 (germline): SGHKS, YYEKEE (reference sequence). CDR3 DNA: TGTGCCAGCAGCTTTAATCCGCGCACTGAAGCTTTCTTT. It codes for CASSFNPRTEAFF.